This T cell receptor (beta chain) was captured in a study of a mutant IDH1 vaccine in newly diagnosed glioma. About the research overall: Every participant had undergone radiotherapy, temozolomide, or both before, and most underwent both.

Method: immunoSEQ multiplex PCR; TCRdb's copy keeps in-frame clones and lacks some. The top ten clones hold more than 3% of a sample with roughly 50,000 clones, 80% to 85% of them seen once. Study-wide results and caveats: Evidence of vaccine-induced immune responses was documented in roughly 93% of patients.

Indicated time point: week 5, during vaccination. A single vaccine dose contained 300 ug of mutant IDH1 20-mer peptide, and topical imiquimod was used with it. The CDR3 spans 15 residues. Trimming removed 3 bases at V and 6 bases at J, with 15 bases between. Germline V lookup: CDR1 SEHNR, CDR2 FQNEAQ (reference sequence). This clone has a handful of counts. Its antigen is not identified. This rearrangement joins TRBV7-9 to TRBJ1-5; the D gene is possibly TRBD1 (6 bases). The clonotype originates from a man aged 30-40 years with glioma. Source: PBMCs, taken from a glioma patient whose treatment included an IDH1 peptide vaccine. DNA of the CDR3: TGTGCCAGCAGCTTGGGGGACATGATGGTTCAGCCCCAGCATTTT. Translation gives CASSLGDMMVQPQHF. The complete variable domain, with remaining parts taken from reference TRBV7-9 and TRBJ1-5, reads DTGVSQNPRHKITKRGQNVTFRCDPISEHNRLYWYRQTLGQGPEFLTYFQNEAQLEKSRLLSDRFSAERPKGSFSTLEIQRTEQGDSAMYLCASSLGDMMVQPQHFGDGTRLSIL.